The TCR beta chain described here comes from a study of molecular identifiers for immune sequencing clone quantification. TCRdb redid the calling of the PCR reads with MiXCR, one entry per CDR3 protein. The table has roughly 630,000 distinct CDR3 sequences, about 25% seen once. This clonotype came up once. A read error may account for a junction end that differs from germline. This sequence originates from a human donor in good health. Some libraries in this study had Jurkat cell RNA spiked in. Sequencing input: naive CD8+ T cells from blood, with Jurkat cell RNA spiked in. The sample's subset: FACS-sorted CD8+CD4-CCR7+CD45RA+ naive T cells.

The CDR3 sequence: CAWSGAYELYF. The CDR3 DNA sequence: TGTGCCTGGAGTGGGGCCTACGAGCTGTACTTC. V and J are TRBV30 and TRBJ2-7; D call uncertain. The length of the CDR3 is 11 residues. The germline gives CDR1 GTSNPN, CDR2 SVGIG (reference sequence).